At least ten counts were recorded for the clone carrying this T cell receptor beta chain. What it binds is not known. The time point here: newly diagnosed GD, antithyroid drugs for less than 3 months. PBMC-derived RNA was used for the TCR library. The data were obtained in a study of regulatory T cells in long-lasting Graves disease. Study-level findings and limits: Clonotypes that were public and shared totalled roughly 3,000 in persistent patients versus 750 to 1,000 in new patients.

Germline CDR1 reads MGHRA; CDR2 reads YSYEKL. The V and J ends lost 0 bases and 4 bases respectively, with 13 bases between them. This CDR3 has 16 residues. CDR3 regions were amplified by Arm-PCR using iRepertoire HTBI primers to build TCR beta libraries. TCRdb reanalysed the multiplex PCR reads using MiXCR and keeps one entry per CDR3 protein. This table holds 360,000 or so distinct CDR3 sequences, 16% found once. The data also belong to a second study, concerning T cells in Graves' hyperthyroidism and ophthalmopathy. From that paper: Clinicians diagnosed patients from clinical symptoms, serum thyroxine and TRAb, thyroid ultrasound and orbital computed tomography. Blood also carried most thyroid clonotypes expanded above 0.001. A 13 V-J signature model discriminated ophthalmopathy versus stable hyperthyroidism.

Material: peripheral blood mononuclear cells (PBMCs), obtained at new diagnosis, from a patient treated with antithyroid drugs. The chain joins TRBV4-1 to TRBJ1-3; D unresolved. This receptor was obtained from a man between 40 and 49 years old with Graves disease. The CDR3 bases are TGCGCCAGCAGCCAAGATCCTGGCCTAGCCGGAAACACCATATATTTT. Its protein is CASSQDPGLAGNTIYF.